This passage covers 29 T cell receptor beta chains from one sample sequenced in a study of blood T cell repertoires in COVID-19. Sequenced by immunoSEQ multiplex PCR; TCRdb stores in-frame clones only, minus some. The profile shows around 120,000 clones, around 79% of them singletons. Sequenced input: peripheral blood. All receptors derive from a man in his 70s with acute or convalescent COVID-19.

The chain is built from TRBV5-1 and TRBJ2-5; TRBD2 might be the D (7 bases). Germline lookup yields CDR1 SGHRS and CDR2 YFSETQ. The germline V and J ends were trimmed by 4 bases and 4 bases, with 17 bases remaining between them. The CDR3 extends over 15 amino acids. The CDR3 nucleotides read TGCGCCAGCAGCAGGGGGGGGCTGAACACAGAGACCCAGTACTTC. Translated, it gives CASSRGGLNTETQYF.

The rearrangement links TRBV2 to TRBJ2-1; 10 positions match TRBD2. Germline CDR1 SNHLY, CDR2 FYNNEI. With 8 bases clipped from V and 12 bases from J, the junction kept 4 bases outside the gene matches. This CDR3 comprises 11 residues. CDR3 bases: TGTGCCAGCCTTAGCGGGGGGAGGCAGTTCTTC. Its translation is CASLSGGRQFF.

The chain carries TRBV25-1 and TRBJ2-7; 10 positions match TRBD1. Germline CDR1 reads MGHDK; CDR2 reads SYGVNS. V lost 6 bases, J lost 2 bases, and 4 bases stayed unmatched. This CDR3 contains 14 residues. CDR3 nucleotide sequence: TGTGCCAGCAGATCCGGGACAGGGGCCTACGAGCAGTACTTC. Residues: CASRSGTGAYEQYF.

The chain links TRBV6-5 to TRBJ1-2; the match to TRBD1 covers 7 bases. Trimming cost V 6 bases and J 2 bases; bases outside gene matches: 0. This CDR3 region has 12 residues. Germline V gene lookup returns CDR1 MNHEY and CDR2 SVGAGI. Written as DNA, the CDR3 is TGTGCCAGCAGGGGACAGAACTATGGCTACACCTTC. It codes for CASRGQNYGYTF.

Here the CDR3 DNA reads TGTGCCTCTGGACAGGACCTTAATCAGCCCCAGCATTTT. Translating it yields CASGQDLNQPQHF. J is TRBJ1-5 and V is TRBV10-3; 7 bases fit TRBD1. Germline loops: CDR1 ENHRY, CDR2 SYGVKD. CDR3 size: 13 residues. After removal of 11 bases from V and 4 bases from J, the junction contained 8 bases not matched to a gene.

The chain is built from TRBV5-1 and TRBJ2-7; a possible D gene is TRBD2 (5 bases). The CDR3 totals 13 residues. The V and J ends lost 4 bases and 0 bases respectively, with 8 bases between them. Germline-derived CDR1 and CDR2 are SGHRS and YFSETQ. As DNA, the CDR3 is TGCGCCAGCAGCGACGGGAACTCCTACGAGCAGTACTTC. As protein: CASSDGNSYEQYF.

The J gene is TRBJ2-3, the V gene TRBV5-1; TRBD2 agrees at 7 bases. The germline gives CDR1 SGHRS, CDR2 YFSETQ. This CDR3 is 13 amino acids long. Unmatched junction bases numbered 7, after V lost 10 bases and J lost 2 bases. The CDR3 here is CAGSSGATDTQYF. CDR3 sequence (DNA): TGCGCCGGCTCTAGCGGTGCCACAGATACGCAGTATTTT.

The chain employs TRBV3-1 (or the pseudogene TRBV3-2) and TRBJ1-2, with 10 bases lining up with TRBD1. Germline loops: CDR1 LGHDT, CDR2 YNNKEL (reference sequence). V lost 4 bases, J lost 4 bases, and 15 bases stayed unmatched. There are 18 residues in the CDR3. CDR3: CASSRDRGQSPHLYGYTF. CDR3 nucleotides: TGTGCCAGCAGCCGGGACAGGGGACAATCTCCCCACCTCTATGGCTACACCTTC.

This clone has only one observation. V and J are TRBV9 and TRBJ2-3, with D perhaps TRBD1 (6 bases). CDR3 size: 16 residues. The germline V gene has CDR1 SGDLS and CDR2 YYNGEE. V was pared by 3 bases and J by 0 bases, with 14 bases between. CDR3 residues: CASSATDRPSTDTQYF. The CDR3 coding sequence is TGTGCCAGCAGCGCGACCGACAGGCCTAGCACAGATACGCAGTATTTT.

The chain links TRBV11-3 to TRBJ1-6; 7 bases align to TRBD1. Looked up from germline, CDR1 is SGHNT and CDR2 is YENEEA. V was clipped by 7 bases and J by 7 bases; unmatched bases: 10. The CDR3 spans 15 residues. CDR3 amino acids: CASTSRAGGNSPLHF. The DNA for the CDR3 is TGTGCCAGCACCTCCCGCGCAGGGGGGAATTCACCCCTCCACTTT.

The gene calls are TRBV4-2 and TRBJ1-2, with TRBD1 identical over 7 bases. The germline gives CDR1 LGHNA, CDR2 YNFKEQ. This CDR3 is 17 amino acids long. Trimming took 1 base from V and 4 from J; bases not matched to a gene: 12. CDR3 sequence: CASSQVSLDRDLYGYTF. Here the CDR3 DNA reads TGTGCCAGCAGCCAAGTCTCACTCGACAGGGATCTCTATGGCTACACCTTC.

V and J are TRBV5-1 and TRBJ2-2; 10 nucleotides agree with TRBD1. The CDR3 loop spans 16 amino acids. The germline CDR1 and CDR2 sequences are SGHRS and YFSETQ. V shed 4 bases and J 8 bases; nucleotides not matched to a gene: 11. CDR3 residues: CASSLGQGISTGELFF. As DNA, the CDR3 is TGCGCCAGCAGCCTGGGACAGGGGATCTCAACTGGGGAGCTGTTTTTT.

This clone was seen only a few times. The chain is built from TRBV6-5 and TRBJ2-6, with 7 bases matching TRBD1. This CDR3 spans 15 amino acids. CDR1 and CDR2 (germline): MNHEY, SVGAGI. Trimming at V came to 2 bases and at J to 4 bases, leaving 2 bases not matched to a gene. CDR3 DNA: TGTGCCAGCAGTTACGAGGGGGCGGGGGCCAACGTCCTGACTTTC. This translates into CASSYEGAGANVLTF.

The rearrangement links TRBV23-1 to TRBJ2-5; D may be TRBD1 (6 bases). TRBV23-1 is an ORF for which the function is uncertain. The germline V and J ends were trimmed by 1 base and 5 bases, with 11 bases remaining between them. There are 14 residues in the CDR3. CDR3 region: CASSQYHRVETQYF. The CDR3 DNA reads as TGCGCCAGCAGTCAATATCACAGGGTCGAGACCCAGTACTTC.

DNA of the CDR3: TGTGCCAGTAGCAAGACTAGCGGGGGGGTGGATACGCAGTATTTT. It codes for CASSKTSGGVDTQYF. The genes are TRBV19 and TRBJ2-3, with 14 bases fitting TRBD2. The CDR3 loop spans 15 amino acids. Trimming took 6 bases from V and 6 from J; bases not matched to a gene: 5. CDR1 and CDR2 from the germline V gene are LNHDA and SQIVND (reference sequence).

The chain combines TRBV5-3 with TRBJ1-1; D gene unclear. TRBV5-3 belongs to the ORF category, with a function that is uncertain. The V and J ends lost 4 bases and 4 bases respectively, with 8 bases between them. The CDR3 runs 12 residues. For the CDR3, the DNA is TGTGCCAGAAGCCCTTCCGGCACTGAAGCTTTCTTT. Its protein is CARSPSGTEAFF.

This clone showed up many times. The J gene is TRBJ2-3, the V gene TRBV11-2; TRBD2 matches at 7 bases. V lost 5 bases, J lost 4 bases, and 12 bases stayed unmatched. Germline values: CDR1 SGHAT, CDR2 FQNNGV. The CDR3 has 16 residues. The CDR3 DNA is TGTGCCAGCAGCCCCCTCCGGGCGGGGGTACCAGATACGCAGTATTTT. Translated: CASSPLRAGVPDTQYF.

To note about this clone: Other DNA sequences from this sample encode an identical CDR3 as well. The genes are TRBV2 and TRBJ2-3; the D gene is possibly TRBD1 (6 bases). The V gene's germline CDR1 is SNHLY and CDR2 FYNNEI. The CDR3 totals 14 residues. V lost 6 bases and J lost 2, with 12 bases in between. DNA for the CDR3: TGTGCCAGCAGCGTGGGACAAGTCACAGATACGCAGTATTTT. This sequence encodes CASSVGQVTDTQYF.

The V gene is TRBV5-5, the J gene TRBJ1-1, with D unresolved. V was trimmed by 0 bases and J by 4 bases, leaving 7 bases between them. The CDR3 consists of 13 residues. Germline loops: CDR1 SGHKS, CDR2 YYEKEE (reference sequence). CDR3 amino acids: CASSLVTGTEAFF. In nucleotides, the CDR3 is TGTGCCAGCAGCTTGGTTACGGGCACTGAAGCTTTCTTT. The entire variable domain, with the rest obtained from reference TRBV5-5 and TRBJ1-1, is as follows: DAGVTQSPTHLIKTRGQQVTLRCSPISGHKSVSWYQQVLGQGPQFIFQYYEKEERGRGNFPDRFSARQFPNYSSELNVNALLLGDSALYLCASSLVTGTEAFFGQGTRLTVV.

This chain joins TRBV19 and TRBJ2-5; the D gene is possibly TRBD1 (6 bases). V lost 10 bases and J 2 bases, leaving 17 bases between the germline ends. The CDR3 consists of 14 residues. Looked up from germline, CDR1 is LNHDA and CDR2 is SQIVND (reference sequence). CDR3 sequence reads: CATNTGYRQETQYF. The CDR3 DNA reads TGTGCCACAAACACAGGGTACCGACAAGAGACCCAGTACTTC. The full variable domain, rest sourced from reference TRBV19 and TRBJ2-5, is DGGITQSPKYLFRKEGQNVTLSCEQNLNHDAMYWYRQDPGQGLRLIYYSQIVNDFQKGDIAEGYSVSREKKESFPLTVTSAQKNPTAFYLCATNTGYRQETQYFGPGTRLLVL.

This chain uses TRBV12-3 or TRBV12-4 with TRBJ1-2; no clear D gene. V lost 6 bases and J 5 bases, leaving 13 bases between the germline ends. This CDR3 has 13 residues. The CDR3 sequence: CASSSPPSYGYTF. The CDR3 DNA sequence: TGTGCCAGCAGCTCCCCCCCCAGTTATGGCTACACCTTC.

The V gene is TRBV2, the J gene TRBJ1-1, with a weak D call TRBD1 (6 bases). V lost 3 bases and J 3 bases, leaving 11 bases between the germline ends. CDR3 length: 14 residues. Germline CDR1 reads SNHLY; CDR2 reads FYNNEI. As DNA, the CDR3 is TGTGCCAGCAGTGACGAGGACAGTTACACTGAAGCTTTCTTT. Translating gives CASSDEDSYTEAFF.

The chain couples TRBV15 to TRBJ1-5; the match to TRBD1 covers 8 bases. After removal of 0 bases from V and 6 bases from J, the junction contained 4 bases not matched to a gene. In germline, CDR1 is LNHNV, CDR2 YYDKDF (reference sequence). The CDR3 has 15 amino acids. CDR3 bases: TGTGCCACCAGCAGAGAGCCAGGGGGCCCTCAGCCCCAGCATTTT. This gives the protein CATSREPGGPQPQHF.

The chain is built from TRBV5-6 and TRBJ2-7; D gene uncertain. The CDR3 extends over 14 amino acids. Germline CDR1 reads SGHDT; CDR2 reads YYEEEE. Trimming took off 3 bases at V and 2 bases at J, with 12 bases between the two ends. The CDR3 bases are TGTGCCAGCAGCTATGGCCCGTTTCCCTACGAGCAGTACTTC. Translation gives CASSYGPFPYEQYF. The complete variable domain, with remaining parts taken from reference TRBV5-6 and TRBJ2-7, reads DAGVTQSPTHLIKTRGQQVTLRCSPKSGHDTVSWYQQALGQGPQFIFQYYEEEERQRGNFPDRFSGHQFPNYSSELNVNALLLGDSALYLCASSYGPFPYEQYFGPGTRLTVT.

V usage is TRBV12-3 or TRBV12-4 and J usage is TRBJ1-2, with D possibly TRBD1 on 6 matching bases. There are 13 residues in the CDR3. Trimming left V 4 bases short and J 6 bases short, with 12 bases between. CDR3 DNA sequence: TGTGCCAGCAGTTCCGACAGGCGGGATGGCTACACCTTC. Amino acids: CASSSDRRDGYTF.

Only a few counts were recorded for this clone. The CDR3 coding sequence is TGTGCCAGCAGCTTAGGGGCAGACAGGGCTCCCCCTTACAATGAGCAGTTCTTC. Residues: CASSLGADRAPPYNEQFF. The rearrangement joins TRBV7-2 to TRBJ2-1; 7 bases are a match to TRBD1. CDR1 SGHTA and CDR2 FQGNSA come from the germline V gene. V dropped 1 base and J dropped 4; count of bases not matched to a gene: 13. The CDR3 covers 18 residues.

J is TRBJ1-4 and V is TRBV5-1, with D hard to call. The CDR3 covers 15 residues. Germline CDR1 and CDR2: SGHRS and YFSETQ. The ends were cut back, 4 bases at V and 8 bases at J, with 18 bases in the middle. CDR3 in amino acids: CASSLGGEVLEKLFF. The CDR3 nucleotides read TGCGCCAGCAGCCTCGGTGGGGAGGTGTTGGAAAAACTGTTTTTT.

The chain employs TRBV25-1 and TRBJ2-3, with D possibly TRBD2 on 6 matching bases. Trimming shortened V by 7 bases and J by 0 bases, and 14 bases separated the two germline ends. Germline V gives CDR1 MGHDK, CDR2 SYGVNS. The CDR3 loop spans 15 amino acids. The CDR3 protein is CASMLGGSSTDTQYF. CDR3 DNA: TGTGCCAGCATGCTCGGAGGGTCGAGCACAGATACGCAGTATTTT.

The V gene is TRBV6-5, the J gene TRBJ1-2; D is unresolved. CDR1 and CDR2 from the germline V gene are MNHEY and SVGAGI. V was pared by 7 bases and J by 4 bases, with 10 bases between. CDR3 size: 12 residues. The CDR3 DNA is TGTGCCAGCACAGACTGGTCCTATGGCTACACCTTC. As protein: CASTDWSYGYTF.